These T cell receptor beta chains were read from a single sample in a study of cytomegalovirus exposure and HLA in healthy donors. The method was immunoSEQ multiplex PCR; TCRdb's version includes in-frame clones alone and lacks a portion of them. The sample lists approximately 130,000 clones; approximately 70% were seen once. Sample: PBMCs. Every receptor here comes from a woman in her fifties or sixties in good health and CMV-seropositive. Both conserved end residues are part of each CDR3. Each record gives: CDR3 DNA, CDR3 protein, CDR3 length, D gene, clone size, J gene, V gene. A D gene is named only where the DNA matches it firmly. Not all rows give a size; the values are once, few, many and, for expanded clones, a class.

DNA: TGTGCCAGCAGTTTATACAGCAGCAATCAGCCCCAGCATTTT
CDR3: CASSLYSSNQPQHF
length: 14
D: NA
size: NA
J: TRBJ1-5
V: TRBV27

DNA: TGTGCCAGCAGCGTGGCGGGGAGCTCCTACGAGCAGTACTTC
CDR3: CASSVAGSSYEQYF
length: 14
D: NA
size: NA
J: TRBJ2-7
V: TRBV7-8

DNA: TGTGCCAGCAGCACGGGACAGGCAAACACCATATATTTT
CDR3: CASSTGQANTIYF
length: 13
D: TRBD1
size: NA
J: TRBJ1-3
V: TRBV5-6

DNA: TGCAGCGTTGAAACGACAGGGAGGTATGGCTACACCTTC
CDR3: CSVETTGRYGYTF
length: 13
D: TRBD1
size: NA
J: TRBJ1-2
V: TRBV29-1

DNA: TGTGCCAGCAGCTCGGGAGGGGGGGGCGATACGCAGTATTTT
CDR3: CASSSGGGGDTQYF
length: 14
D: TRBD2
size: once
J: TRBJ2-3
V: TRBV9

DNA: TGTGCCAGCAAGGACAGAGGAACTAGAAGGTTCTTC
CDR3: CASKDRGTRRFF
length: 12
D: NA
size: NA
J: TRBJ2-1
V: TRBV7-2

DNA: TGTGCCAGCAGCTCTTTTCCCGGGAGAGGGGGCCAAACTTACGAGCAGTACTTC
CDR3: CASSSFPGRGGQTYEQYF
length: 18
D: NA
size: NA
J: TRBJ2-7
V: TRBV11-2

DNA: TGTGCCAGCAGCGTAGCTTCTAGCGGATTCACAGATACGCAGTATTTT
CDR3: CASSVASSGFTDTQYF
length: 16
D: TRBD2
size: NA
J: TRBJ2-3
V: TRBV9

DNA: TGTGCCAGCAGTTCCAGGGGCTGGGAAAAACTGTTTTTT
CDR3: CASSSRGWEKLFF
length: 13
D: NA
size: NA
J: TRBJ1-4
V: TRBV6-5

DNA: TGCGCCAGCAGCCCCGGACCGACAGGGCCTTACAATGAGCAGTTCTTC
CDR3: CASSPGPTGPYNEQFF
length: 16
D: TRBD1
size: few
J: TRBJ2-1
V: TRBV4-1

DNA: TGCGCCAGCAGCCCGACACCTGACAGGGGTGAGCAGTTCTTC
CDR3: CASSPTPDRGEQFF
length: 14
D: TRBD1
size: NA
J: TRBJ2-1
V: TRBV5-1